The clone carrying this T cell receptor beta chain was counted between two and nine times. Repertoires were generated with immunoSEQ multiplex PCR, while TCRdb's copy carries only in-frame clones and drops some. This sample has 650,000 to 800,000 clones, with about nine tenths found just once. Germline CDR1 and CDR2: MGHRA and YSYEKL. The CDR3 runs 14 residues. The V segment lost 3 bases and the J segment 1 base; nucleotides outside the gene matches: 2. These data come from a study of blood T cell repertoires in COVID-19. Study background: Donors in the United States, Italy and Spain gave samples during acute or convalescent COVID-19. In each case, the material was cDNA or gDNA derived from T cells, B-cell-depleted T cells, or PBMCs.

The chain combines TRBV4-1 with TRBJ2-7; TRBD1 matches 8 bases. The receptor was derived from a woman aged 18-29 years with acute or convalescent COVID-19. The sample was peripheral blood. CDR3 sequence: CASSQRTGSYEQYF. Here the CDR3 DNA reads TGCGCCAGCAGCCAGAGGACAGGGTCCTACGAGCAGTACTTC.